Listed here are 19 T cell receptor beta chains from one sample, sequenced in a study of identical twins. TCRdb called the 5' RACE reads again in MiXCR, with one record for every CDR3 protein. Counted here are 350,000 to 450,000 distinct CDR3 sequences, about 18% occurring once; the ten biggest clones make up 12%. Specimen: naive T cells sorted from blood. These receptors all come from a man aged 50 to 60 in good health.

This clonotype was seen more than once but under ten times. This chain uses TRBV24-1 with TRBJ1-1; D is ambiguous. The V and J ends lost 3 bases and 0 bases respectively, with 13 bases between them. Germline values: CDR1 KGHDR, CDR2 SFDVKD. The CDR3 loop spans 16 amino acids. Here the CDR3 DNA reads TGTGCCACCAGTGATCCCCGTCTTCAACTGAACACTGAAGCTTTCTTT. Residues: CATSDPRLQLNTEAFF.

The chain couples TRBV20-1 to TRBJ2-2; tentative D call: TRBD2 (6 bases). Trimming took off 3 bases at V and 1 base at J, with 9 bases between the two ends. Germline CDR1 is DFQATT and CDR2 is SNEGSKA (reference sequence). There are 14 residues in the CDR3. CDR3 loop: CSAREGRNTGELFF. The CDR3 nucleotides read TGCAGTGCTAGGGAGGGGCGGAACACCGGGGAGCTGTTTTTT.

The chain uses TRBV20-1 and TRBJ2-3; 8 positions match TRBD2. The CDR3 spans 13 residues. Trimming cost V 8 bases and J 5 bases; bases outside gene matches: 9. Germline assignment: CDR1 DFQATT and CDR2 SNEGSKA (reference sequence). The DNA for the CDR3 is TGCAGTTCTGCCCCGACTAGCGTAGATACGCAGTATTTT. Its translation: CSSAPTSVDTQYF.

This chain connects TRBV15 to TRBJ2-3; TRBD2 agrees at 10 bases. Germline loops: CDR1 LNHNV, CDR2 YYDKDF (reference sequence). J gave up 2 bases and V 1 base, and 6 bases lay outside the gene matches. The CDR3 has 17 amino acids. In nucleotides, the CDR3 is TGTGCCACCAGCAGAGTTTTTACTAGCGGGAACACAGATACGCAGTATTTT. This codes for CATSRVFTSGNTDTQYF.

In its sample, this clonotype was seen many times. The rearrangement uses TRBV6-2 or TRBV6-3 and TRBJ1-1, with D maybe TRBD1 (6 bases). Germline V gene sequence: CDR1 MNHEY, CDR2 SVGEGT. This CDR3 has 14 amino acids. V shed 5 bases and J shed 4 bases, with 14 bases lying between them. The CDR3 sequence is CASSMTGPATEAFF. The CDR3 DNA follows: TGTGCCAGCAGTATGACAGGTCCGGCCACTGAAGCTTTCTTT.

There are many counts of this clonotype. The V gene is TRBV20-1, the J gene TRBJ2-1; D remains unclear. Germline V gives CDR1 DFQATT, CDR2 SNEGSKA (reference sequence). This CDR3 contains 14 residues. V was clipped by 1 base and J by 0 bases, with 7 bases between them. CDR3 loop: CSARGLSSYNEQFF. In nucleotides, the CDR3 is TGCAGTGCTAGAGGACTCAGCTCCTACAATGAGCAGTTCTTC.

The table lists this clonotype with many counts. The chain is built from TRBV5-1 and TRBJ2-1; 9 bases agree with TRBD1. The V segment lost 3 bases and the J segment 6 bases; nucleotides outside the gene matches: 1. Germline V gives CDR1 SGHRS, CDR2 YFSETQ. CDR3 length: 13 amino acids. The CDR3 reads CASSWGQGNEQFF. CDR3 sequence (DNA): TGCGCCAGCAGCTGGGGACAGGGCAATGAGCAGTTCTTC.

The chain recombines TRBV6-5 with TRBJ2-3, with D possibly TRBD1 on 5 matching bases. CDR1 is MNHEY and CDR2 is SVGAGI in the germline V gene. The V end was cut by 0 bases, the J end by 6 bases, with 13 bases between. This CDR3 is built from 15 residues. This CDR3 reads CASSYSSWGFDTQYF. The CDR3, as DNA: TGTGCCAGCAGTTACTCGAGCTGGGGCTTCGATACGCAGTATTTT.

The rearrangement uses TRBV5-1 and TRBJ2-7, with 7 bases matching TRBD2. The V and J ends lost 7 bases and 5 bases, in that order; junction bases with no gene match: 3. Germline V lookup: CDR1 SGHRS, CDR2 YFSETQ. The length of the CDR3 is 11 residues. CDR3 protein: CASGLADEQYF. In nucleotides, the CDR3 is TGCGCCAGCGGCCTAGCGGACGAGCAGTACTTC. Using reference TRBV5-1 and TRBJ2-7 for the parts outside the CDR3, the full variable domain is KAGVTQTPRYLIKTRGQQVTLSCSPISGHRSVSWYQQTPGQGLQFLFEYFSETQRNKGNFPGRFSGRQFSNSRSEMNVSTLELGDSALYLCASGLADEQYFGPGTRLTVT.

This sequence joins TRBV10-3 and TRBJ1-1, with unresolved D. Looked up from germline, CDR1 is ENHRY and CDR2 is SYGVKD. This CDR3 contains 15 residues. The germline V and J ends were trimmed by 3 bases and 4 bases, with 15 bases remaining between them. CDR3 residues: CAISEKETRGTEAFF. Here the CDR3 DNA reads TGTGCCATCAGTGAAAAGGAGACCCGAGGCACTGAAGCTTTCTTT.

This clonotype showed up just a few times. This chain links TRBV6-5 with TRBJ2-3; TRBD2 matches 10 bases. The length of the CDR3 is 16 residues. The J segment lost 2 bases and the V segment lost 4 bases, leaving 6 bases of the junction unmatched. Per germline, CDR1 MNHEY and CDR2 SVGAGI. The CDR3 bases are TGTGCCAGCAGTTTCCCAGCGGGGGGGAACACAGATACGCAGTATTTT. It is translated as CASSFPAGGNTDTQYF.

Many counts were recorded for this clonotype. This chain links TRBV11-1 with TRBJ2-4, with D perhaps matching TRBD2 (5 bases). Germline CDR1 reads SGHAT; CDR2 reads FQDESV (reference sequence). Deletions cut 5 bases from V and 1 base from J, with 30 bases between. The length of the CDR3 is 21 residues. The CDR3 region is CASSEPIRGRAPSGAKNIQYF. The CDR3 coding sequence is TGTGCCAGCAGCGAACCTATCCGCGGGCGGGCCCCAAGTGGGGCCAAAAACATTCAGTACTTC.

This clonotype appeared many times. The CDR3 region has the DNA TGTGCCAGCACCCCTTATAGCGGGGGTTTAACCGGGGAGCTGTTTTTT. Translated, it gives CASTPYSGGLTGELFF. The V and J genes are TRBV27 and TRBJ2-2, with TRBD2 matching 9 bases. Germline V gives CDR1 MNHEY, CDR2 SMNVEV (reference sequence). V trimming: 7 bases; J trimming: 5 bases; junction bases outside the gene matches: 11. This CDR3 spans 16 amino acids.

This clonotype was found many times. The J gene is TRBJ2-5, the V gene TRBV28; a possible D gene is TRBD2 (6 bases). In germline, CDR1 is MDHEN, CDR2 SYDVKM. The CDR3 sequence is 16 residues long. The V gene lost 4 bases and the J gene lost 4 bases, with 19 bases spanning the gap. CDR3 coding DNA: TGTGCCAGCAGTTCGACCCTCGGGCGGAGGGGAGAGACCCAGTACTTC. The encoded protein is CASSSTLGRRGETQYF.

The chain joins TRBV5-4 to TRBJ2-3, with 9 bases identical to TRBD2. After removal of 4 bases from V and 2 bases from J, the junction contained 8 bases not matched to a gene. The CDR3 consists of 16 residues. Germline CDR1 reads SGHNT; CDR2 reads YYREEE (reference sequence). The CDR3 spells CASSPSAGGHTDTQYF. In DNA, the CDR3 is TGTGCCAGCAGCCCCTCAGCGGGGGGACACACAGATACGCAGTATTTT.

This clonotype appeared a few times. CDR3 residues: CASNDRGIDGYTF. CDR3 nucleotide sequence: TGTGCCAGCAACGACAGGGGAATCGATGGCTACACCTTC. The V and J genes are TRBV11-2 and TRBJ1-2, with 8 positions matching TRBD1. The CDR3 contains 13 residues. From germline, CDR1 is SGHAT and CDR2 FQNNGV. Trimming cost V 7 bases and J 6 bases; bases outside gene matches: 7.

The CDR3 is CSASLGGSNQPQHF. In DNA, the CDR3 is TGCAGTGCTAGCCTGGGGGGCTCCAATCAGCCCCAGCATTTT. The chain combines TRBV20-1 with TRBJ1-5; the D gene is possibly TRBD1 (6 bases). Per the germline V gene, CDR1 is DFQATT and CDR2 is SNEGSKA (reference sequence). V lost 3 bases and J 3 bases, leaving 12 bases between the germline ends. This CDR3 spans 14 amino acids.

The gene calls are TRBV3-1 and TRBJ2-6; maybe TRBD2 (5 bases). The V end was cut by 4 bases, the J end by 1 base, with 17 bases between. Germline CDR1 LGHDT, CDR2 YNNKEL (reference sequence). CDR3 length: 18 amino acids. The CDR3 nucleotides read TGTGCCAGCAGCCCCAACCCGGGGAAATGGTCTGGGGCCAACGTCCTGACTTTC. The encoded protein is CASSPNPGKWSGANVLTF.

As for this clonotype: A read error may be the cause here, since a much bigger clone is one base away. The chain carries TRBV12-3 or TRBV12-4 and TRBJ1-3; 9 bases fit TRBD1. The CDR3 is 15 residues long. Unmatched junction bases numbered 5, after V lost 5 bases and J lost 3 bases. Written as DNA, the CDR3 is TGTGCCAGCAGTCCCAGACAGGGGGGTGGAAACACCATATATTTT. Its protein product is CASSPRQGGGNTIYF.